This T cell receptor (beta chain) was observed in a study of identical twins. Study-level results: Cord blood's abundant beta clonotypes had fewer insertions, unlike memory repertoires. Invariant MAIT and iNKT cells could partly confound zero-insertion analyses.

The V and J ends lost 7 bases and 6 bases, in that order; junction bases with no gene match: 7. Per germline, CDR1 LGHNT and CDR2 FRNRAP. CDR3 size: 14 residues. TCRdb passed the 5' RACE reads through MiXCR, listing each CDR3 protein once. The sample gives approximately 190,000 distinct CDR3 sequences, around 15% of which show up once; around two fifths is in the top ten. Details on this clonotype: No antigen is known for it.

These data were likewise used in another study, on T cells expressing NK-cell markers. That source notes: Unclear, still, was the HCMV specificity of the expanded NKG2C+ T cell clones.

Sequenced sample: CD8+ T cells sorted from blood. This receptor was taken from a woman aged 18-35 years in good health. The chain employs TRBV12-5 and TRBJ2-1, with TRBD1 identical over 9 bases. The chain's CDR3 is CASAFTGGPNEQFF. Written as DNA, the CDR3 is TGTGCTAGTGCCTTCACAGGGGGCCCCAATGAGCAGTTCTTC. The whole variable domain, filled in from reference TRBV12-5 and TRBJ2-1, reads DARVTQTPRHKVTEMGQEVTMRCQPILGHNTVFWYRQTMMQGLELLAYFRNRAPLDDSGMPKDRFSAEMPDATLATLKIQPSEPRDSAVYFCASAFTGGPNEQFFGPGTRLTVL.